This T cell receptor (beta chain) was identified during a study of early T cells in non-severe SARS-CoV-2 infection. TCRdb called the 5' RACE reads again in MiXCR, with one record for every CDR3 protein. The sample holds 30,000 or so distinct CDR3 sequences; around 7% are singletons and the top ten take 4% to 4.5%. This receptor was taken from an adult who was a healthcare worker with PCR-confirmed SARS-CoV-2 infection or an uninfected control (not recorded which). The sample consisted of whole blood.

The CDR3 nucleotides read TGTGCCAGTAGTATTGGGCAGGGGCAGGCAGATACGCAGTATTTT. Amino acids: CASSIGQGQADTQYF. The V gene is TRBV19, the J gene TRBJ2-3, with a possible D match to TRBD1 (6 bases). The V gene's germline CDR1 is LNHDA and CDR2 SQIVND (reference sequence). V lost 3 bases to trimming and J lost 4 bases, with 14 bases between them. This CDR3 contains 15 residues.